Shown below are 20 T cell receptor beta chains from a single sample sequenced in a study of CD8 T cells in Susac syndrome. With random hexamers, reverse transcription was performed on roughly 0.5 to 1 ug of RNA. TCRdb recomputed calls from the immunoSEQ multiplex PCR reads with MiXCR, one row per CDR3 protein. The sample consists of roughly 190,000 distinct CDR3 sequences, nearly 97% of them appearing once. Source material: CD4+ T cells from PBMCs. All receptors derive from a human donor with Susac syndrome.

The rearrangement joins TRBV29-1 to TRBJ2-1; no firm D call. V gave up 7 bases and J gave up 8 bases, with 12 bases separating them. Germline CDR1 SQVTM, CDR2 ANQGSEA. The length of the CDR3 is 11 residues. The CDR3: CSAYSGDEQFF. CDR3 DNA: TGCAGCGCCTATTCTGGGGATGAGCAGTTCTTC.

This clonotype was counted a single time. The chain is built from TRBV6-5 and TRBJ2-4; no clear D gene. V lost 2 bases and J lost 2, with 10 bases in between. Germline V gives CDR1 MNHEY, CDR2 SVGAGI. This CDR3 region has 15 residues. The CDR3 nucleotides are TGTGCCAGCAGTTACGGAAGAGCCACCAAAAACATTCAGTACTTC. Protein: CASSYGRATKNIQYF.

CDR3 DNA sequence: TGCGCCAGCAGCGCTGAGGGACTAGCGGGGGAGACCCAGTACTTC. It is translated as CASSAEGLAGETQYF. The chain joins TRBV5-1 to TRBJ2-5, with 13 bases fitting TRBD2. J lost 5 bases, V lost 4 bases, and 5 bases had no gene match. The CDR3 loop spans 15 amino acids. Germline V gives CDR1 SGHRS, CDR2 YFSETQ.

This chain uses TRBV7-2 with TRBJ1-1; 11 bases are shared with TRBD1. CDR3 length equals 16 residues. From germline, CDR1 is SGHTA and CDR2 FQGNSA. Trimming took 1 base from V and 5 from J; bases not matched to a gene: 6. The CDR3 region is CASSLVLGTGGTEAFF. The CDR3 region has the DNA TGTGCCAGCAGCTTAGTCTTGGGGACAGGGGGGACTGAAGCTTTCTTT. Based on the CDR3 plus reference TRBV7-2 and TRBJ1-1, the full variable domain is GAGVSQSPSNKVTEKGKDVELRCDPISGHTALYWYRQSLGQGLEFLIYFQGNSAPDKSGLPSDRFSAERTGGSVSTLTIQRTQQEDSAVYLCASSLVLGTGGTEAFFGQGTRLTVV.

The chain is built from TRBV7-3 and TRBJ1-2, with 7 bases that match TRBD1. Germline V gene lookup returns CDR1 SGHTA and CDR2 FQGTGA. The CDR3 covers 14 residues. V was clipped by 5 bases and J by 4 bases; unmatched bases: 7. CDR3 nucleotides: TGTGCCAGCAGCCCAAGCACAGGGGCCTATGGCTACACCTTC. Translated, it gives CASSPSTGAYGYTF.

This rearrangement joins TRBV6-5 to TRBJ2-1; no firm D call. The CDR3 loop spans 14 amino acids. Per the germline V gene, CDR1 is MNHEY and CDR2 is SVGAGI. Trimming took 5 bases from V and 9 from J, leaving 17 bases between them. CDR3 sequence reads: CASSPPRGFGEQFF. The CDR3 DNA follows: TGTGCCAGCAGTCCCCCCCGTGGGTTCGGTGAGCAGTTCTTC.

The V and J genes are TRBV14 and TRBJ2-7; D call uncertain. CDR3 size: 14 residues. With 1 base removed from V and 5 bases from J, the gap between germline ends came to 12 bases. CDR1 and CDR2 from the germline V gene are SGHDN and FVKESK. Here the CDR3 reads CASSQGNPNDEQYF. CDR3 in DNA: TGTGCCAGCAGCCAAGGGAATCCGAACGACGAGCAGTACTTC.

The chain has TRBV30 and TRBJ1-1, with 11 positions matching TRBD1. Trimming cost V 3 bases and J 8 bases; bases outside gene matches: 5. The V gene's germline CDR1 is GTSNPN and CDR2 SVGIG (reference sequence). There are 13 residues in the CDR3. The CDR3 DNA reads as TGTGCCTGGAGACTCGGACAGGGGGCGGAAGCTTTCTTT. Encoded protein: CAWRLGQGAEAFF.

The chain's CDR3 is CASRGEGNTEAFF. The CDR3 DNA follows: TGTGCCAGCCGGGGAGAAGGAAACACTGAAGCTTTCTTT. This sequence joins TRBV6-6 and TRBJ1-1; D remains unclear. V gave up 8 bases and J gave up 2 bases, with 12 bases separating them. The CDR3 spans 13 residues. Germline lookup yields CDR1 MNHNY and CDR2 SVGAGI (reference sequence).

The chain combines TRBV9 with TRBJ2-3; TRBD2 aligns across 8 bases. Per the germline V gene, CDR1 is SGDLS and CDR2 is YYNGEE. V was clipped by 0 bases and J by 3 bases; unmatched bases: 12. This CDR3 spans 18 amino acids. In DNA, the CDR3 is TGTGCCAGCAGCGTAGTCCCAACTACTCGCGGGGGGACAGATACGCAGTATTTT. It codes for CASSVVPTTRGGTDTQYF.

The count of this clonotype is one. CDR3 bases: TGTGCCAGCACCCCGGGAAGTTCGAAAGATACGCAGTATTTT. Its translation is CASTPGSSKDTQYF. V and J are TRBV12-3 or TRBV12-4 and TRBJ2-3; TRBD2 might be the D (5 bases). CDR3 length: 14 residues. With 7 bases removed from V and 5 bases from J, the gap between germline ends came to 16 bases.

The V gene is TRBV30, the J gene TRBJ1-6; no reliable D call. From germline, CDR1 is GTSNPN and CDR2 SVGIG (reference sequence). V lost 0 bases, J lost 11 bases, and 11 bases lay in between. This CDR3 region has 13 residues. CDR3 DNA sequence: TGTGCCTGGAGTGTACTCGGCCTCACACCCCTCCACTTT. Translating gives CAWSVLGLTPLHF.

CDR3 protein: CASSLDHQPQHF. The DNA for the CDR3 is TGTGCCAGCAGCTTAGATCATCAGCCCCAGCATTTT. The rearrangement links TRBV7-2 to TRBJ1-5; D not certain. In germline, CDR1 is SGHTA, CDR2 FQGNSA. CDR3 length: 12 amino acids. Between the trimmed V and J ends, which lost 1 base and 5 bases, there was a span of 3 bases.

J is TRBJ2-1 and V is TRBV4-2; 8 positions agree with TRBD2. The CDR3 is made up of 15 amino acids. Germline CDR1 is LGHNA and CDR2 is YNFKEQ. The V gene end was trimmed by 4 bases and the J gene end by 8 bases; junction bases not matched to a gene: 10. DNA for the CDR3: TGTGCCAGCAGCCGACGGGGGGGCGTTGGGGATGAGCAGTTCTTC. This encodes CASSRRGGVGDEQFF.

V and J are TRBV29-1 and TRBJ2-7, with D maybe TRBD1 (6 bases). The V end lost 4 bases, the J end lost 4 bases, and 8 bases lay between the germline ends. Germline V gene data show CDR1 as SQVTM and CDR2 as ANQGSEA. The CDR3 totals 11 residues. CDR3: CSVGTAYEQYF. The CDR3 coding sequence is TGCAGCGTTGGGACAGCTTACGAGCAGTACTTC.

The chain has TRBV20-1 and TRBJ1-6; D is unclear. Per germline, CDR1 DFQATT and CDR2 SNEGSKA (reference sequence). This CDR3 spans 15 amino acids. The V gene lost 5 bases and the J gene lost 7 bases, with 18 bases spanning the gap. The CDR3 bases are TGCAGTGCTCCTGGAGCGGGGAATCAGAATTCACCCCTCCACTTT. Translating gives CSAPGAGNQNSPLHF.

The rearrangement links TRBV20-1 to TRBJ1-5; the D is unclear. The CDR3 spans 13 residues. In germline, CDR1 is DFQATT, CDR2 SNEGSKA (reference sequence). The V end was cut by 5 bases, the J end by 8 bases, with 16 bases between. The CDR3 sequence: CSAGTVIAEPQHF. CDR3 DNA: TGCAGTGCTGGTACTGTGATAGCGGAGCCCCAGCATTTT.

The chain carries TRBV25-1 and TRBJ2-5; D may be TRBD2 (5 bases). From germline, CDR1 is MGHDK and CDR2 SYGVNS. V was clipped by 1 base and J by 5 bases, with 14 bases between them. This CDR3 contains 15 residues. The CDR3 bases are TGTGCCAGCAGTGAATTCGGGAAAGGCGCGGAGACCCAGTACTTC. Protein: CASSEFGKGAETQYF.

There are a few counts of this clonotype. The chain joins TRBV12-3 or TRBV12-4 to TRBJ1-1, with unresolved D. CDR3 length equals 14 residues. The ends were cut back, 1 base at V and 1 base at J, with 7 bases in the middle. The CDR3 region is CASSLGGSNTEAFF. The CDR3 DNA is TGTGCCAGCAGTTTAGGCGGGTCGAACACTGAAGCTTTCTTT.

CDR3 loop: CASSNEGVRTEAFF. The CDR3 DNA follows: TGTGCCAGCTCAAACGAGGGCGTGAGGACTGAAGCTTTCTTT. The chain recombines TRBV18 with TRBJ1-1; D not certain. The length of the CDR3 is 14 residues. V lost 5 bases and J 5 bases, leaving 15 bases between the germline ends. From germline, CDR1 is KGHSH and CDR2 LQKENI.